This T cell receptor beta chain was found in a study of T cells in Graves' hyperthyroidism and ophthalmopathy. The germline V gene has CDR1 MNHNS and CDR2 SASEGT. J was trimmed by 0 bases and V by 5 bases; bases with no gene match: 10. The CDR3 sequence is 17 residues long. Amplified TCR beta CDR3 regions derived from RNA transcripts. The primer set for the first-round RT-PCR of the TCR CDR3 was HTBI. TCRdb recomputed calls from the multiplex PCR reads with MiXCR, one row per CDR3 protein. The profile shows around 390,000 distinct CDR3 sequences, more than 12% of them singletons. This clonotype has a count of ten or more. The PBMCs were taken from less than 11 ml of fresh peripheral blood.

The gene calls are TRBV6-1 and TRBJ1-3; 7 bases are a match to TRBD1. The TCR comes from a woman aged 25-40 years with Graves' ophthalmopathy. The source material was blood. CDR3 in amino acids: CASSPRQGLFSGNTIYF. The CDR3 nucleotides read TGTGCCAGCAGTCCGAGACAGGGACTATTCTCTGGAAACACCATATATTTT.